This T cell receptor beta chain is drawn from a study of cytomegalovirus exposure and HLA in healthy donors. The CDR3 length is 13 residues. The germline V gene encodes CDR1 SEHNR and CDR2 FQNEAQ (reference sequence). V gave up 5 bases and J gave up 3 bases, with 11 bases separating them. In regard to this clone: Its antigen remains unidentified.

Notes on the study in general: Earlier analysis yielded a pattern in which most TCR beta V segments were productive about 87% or about 30% of the time. Whilst most TCR sequences proved rare, a subset of public TCRs occurred across many donors.

The PCR had 60 Vbeta and 13 Jbeta primers. Repertoires were generated with immunoSEQ multiplex PCR, while TCRdb's copy carries only in-frame clones and drops some. The sample carries roughly 170,000 clones, almost 85% recorded once. The chain employs TRBV7-9 and TRBJ2-7; the D gene is possibly TRBD1 (5 bases). The origin of this receptor is a man aged 25-45 years in good health and CMV-seronegative. The sequenced material came from PBMCs. The CDR3 DNA reads as TGTGCCAGCAGCCCGCAGGGATACTACGAGCAGTACTTC. This sequence encodes CASSPQGYYEQYF.